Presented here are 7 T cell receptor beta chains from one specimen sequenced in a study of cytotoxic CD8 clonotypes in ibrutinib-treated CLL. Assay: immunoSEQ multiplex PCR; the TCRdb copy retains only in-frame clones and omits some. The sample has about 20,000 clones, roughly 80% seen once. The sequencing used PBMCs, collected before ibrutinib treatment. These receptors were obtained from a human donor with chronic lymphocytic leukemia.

This CDR3 is CATSTAHLYGYTF. The CDR3 region has the DNA TGTGCCACCTCGACAGCGCATCTATATGGCTACACCTTC. The chain has TRBV6-1 and TRBJ1-2, with D maybe TRBD1 (5 bases). Trimming took off 10 bases at V and 5 bases at J, with 17 bases between the two ends. The CDR3 runs to 13 residues. Germline V CDR1 and CDR2: MNHNS, SASEGT.

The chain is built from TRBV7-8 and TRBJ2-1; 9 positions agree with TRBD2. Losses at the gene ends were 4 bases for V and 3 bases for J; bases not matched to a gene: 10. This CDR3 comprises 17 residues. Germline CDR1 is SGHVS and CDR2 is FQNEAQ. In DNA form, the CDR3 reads TGTGCCAGCAGCTCACCGACTAGCGGTCGGCTCTACAATGAGCAGTTCTTC. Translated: CASSSPTSGRLYNEQFF.

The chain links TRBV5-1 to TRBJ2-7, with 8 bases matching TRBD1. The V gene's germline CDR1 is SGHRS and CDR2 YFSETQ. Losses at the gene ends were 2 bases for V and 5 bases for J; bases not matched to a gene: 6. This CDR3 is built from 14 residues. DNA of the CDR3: TGCGCCAGCAGCTTACAGGGGGATTACGACGAGCAGTACTTC. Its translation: CASSLQGDYDEQYF.

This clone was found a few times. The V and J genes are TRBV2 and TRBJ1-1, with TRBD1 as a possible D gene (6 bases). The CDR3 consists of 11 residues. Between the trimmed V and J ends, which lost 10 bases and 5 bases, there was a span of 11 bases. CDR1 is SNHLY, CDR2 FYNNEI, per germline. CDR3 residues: CANRVGTEAFF. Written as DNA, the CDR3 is TGTGCCAACAGGGTTGGGACTGAAGCTTTCTTT.

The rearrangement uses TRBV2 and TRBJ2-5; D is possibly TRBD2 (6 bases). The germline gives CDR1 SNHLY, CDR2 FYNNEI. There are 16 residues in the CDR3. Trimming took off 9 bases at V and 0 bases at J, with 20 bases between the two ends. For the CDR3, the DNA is TGTGCCAGTTGGGGGTGGCGGGAACCGTACCAAGAGACCCAGTACTTC. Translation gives CASWGWREPYQETQYF.

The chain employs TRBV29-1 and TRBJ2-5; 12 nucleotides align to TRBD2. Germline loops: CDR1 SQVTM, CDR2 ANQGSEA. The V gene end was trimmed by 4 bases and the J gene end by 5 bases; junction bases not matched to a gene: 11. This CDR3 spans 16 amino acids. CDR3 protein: CSVVRLAGAPGETQYF. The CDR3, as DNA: TGCAGCGTTGTTCGACTAGCGGGAGCCCCGGGGGAGACCCAGTACTTC.

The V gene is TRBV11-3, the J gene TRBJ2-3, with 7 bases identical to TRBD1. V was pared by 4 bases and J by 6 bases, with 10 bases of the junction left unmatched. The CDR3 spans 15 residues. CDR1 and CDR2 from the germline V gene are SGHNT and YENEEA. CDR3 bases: TGTGCCAGCAGCTCAAGGACAGGAGCAATCGATACGCAGTATTTT. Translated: CASSSRTGAIDTQYF.